The 8 T cell receptor beta chains below were found in one sample sequenced in a study of blood T cell repertoires in COVID-19. Profiled with immunoSEQ multiplex PCR; TCRdb holds only in-frame clones, not every one. In the table there are 250,000 to 350,000 clones, about 89% of which are singletons. Sequenced: peripheral blood. The receptors were sampled from a woman aged 45 to 65 who had recovered from COVID-19.

This chain uses TRBV25-1 with TRBJ1-4; D may be TRBD1 (6 bases). In germline, CDR1 is MGHDK, CDR2 SYGVNS. The CDR3 contains 15 residues. The V and J ends lost 2 bases and 7 bases respectively, with 14 bases between them. The CDR3 region is CASSEIGTTPEKLFF. CDR3 nucleotides: TGTGCCAGCAGTGAAATAGGGACAACCCCTGAAAAACTGTTTTTT.

The chain links TRBV2 to TRBJ2-5; 9 bases are shared with TRBD1. V was pared by 9 bases and J by 5 bases, with 7 bases of the junction left unmatched. Germline-derived CDR1 and CDR2 are SNHLY and FYNNEI. The length of the CDR3 is 13 residues. The CDR3 loop reads CASRDRDRETQYF. As DNA, the CDR3 is TGTGCCAGTCGGGACAGGGACAGGGAGACCCAGTACTTC.

The rearrangement joins TRBV19 to TRBJ1-2; TRBD1 matches 8 bases. Germline values: CDR1 LNHDA, CDR2 SQIVND (reference sequence). V lost 4 bases and J lost 5; bases outside the gene matches: 6. The CDR3 contains 14 residues. CDR3 region: CASSRGTGRYGYTF. CDR3 in DNA: TGTGCCAGTAGTAGGGGGACAGGAAGATATGGCTACACCTTC.

The chain uses TRBV7-6 and TRBJ2-1, with 7 bases that match TRBD2. Germline V CDR1 and CDR2: SGHVS, FNYEAQ. CDR3 size: 16 residues. Germline trimming cut 4 bases from V and 0 bases from J; bases unmatched to any gene: 6. The CDR3 DNA reads TGTGCCAGCAGCTCTCTTTCGGGGGGCTCCTACAATGAGCAGTTCTTC. Translating gives CASSSLSGGSYNEQFF.

This sequence joins TRBV2 and TRBJ2-6; D remains ambiguous. Trimming took 4 bases from V and 0 from J, leaving 10 bases between them. The germline V gene has CDR1 SNHLY and CDR2 FYNNEI. CDR3 size: 16 residues. CDR3 sequence: CASSAGRLSGANVLTF. In DNA form, the CDR3 reads TGTGCCAGCAGTGCTGGCAGGCTCTCTGGGGCCAACGTCCTGACTTTC.

This chain uses TRBV14 with TRBJ2-1, with a weak D call TRBD1 (6 bases). Per germline, CDR1 SGHDN and CDR2 FVKESK. V lost 4 bases to trimming and J lost 5 bases, with 12 bases between them. This CDR3 is built from 14 residues. CDR3 loop: CASSLIGQNNEQFF. Written as DNA, the CDR3 is TGTGCCAGCAGCCTTATCGGACAGAACAATGAGCAGTTCTTC. Complete variable domain (other parts from reference TRBV14 and TRBJ2-1): EAGVTQFPSHSVIEKGQTVTLRCDPISGHDNLYWYRRVMGKEIKFLLHFVKESKQDESGMPNNRFLAERTGGTYSTLKVQPAELEDSGVYFCASSLIGQNNEQFFGPGTRLTVL.

J is TRBJ2-5 and V is TRBV19; D not resolved. This CDR3 region has 13 residues. V gave up 7 bases and J gave up 5 bases, with 14 bases separating them. CDR1 and CDR2 from the germline V gene are LNHDA and SQIVND (reference sequence). The CDR3 sequence is CASKADPRETQYF. The CDR3 nucleotides are TGTGCCAGTAAGGCCGACCCGAGGGAGACCCAGTACTTC.

The V gene is TRBV5-1, the J gene TRBJ2-3, with D possibly TRBD1 on 5 matching bases. Trimming left V 0 bases short and J 2 bases short, with 7 bases between. CDR3 length: 14 residues. Germline CDR1 SGHRS, CDR2 YFSETQ. CDR3 sequence reads: CASSLGQTTDTQYF. Here the CDR3 DNA reads TGCGCCAGCAGCTTGGGACAGACCACAGATACGCAGTATTTT.